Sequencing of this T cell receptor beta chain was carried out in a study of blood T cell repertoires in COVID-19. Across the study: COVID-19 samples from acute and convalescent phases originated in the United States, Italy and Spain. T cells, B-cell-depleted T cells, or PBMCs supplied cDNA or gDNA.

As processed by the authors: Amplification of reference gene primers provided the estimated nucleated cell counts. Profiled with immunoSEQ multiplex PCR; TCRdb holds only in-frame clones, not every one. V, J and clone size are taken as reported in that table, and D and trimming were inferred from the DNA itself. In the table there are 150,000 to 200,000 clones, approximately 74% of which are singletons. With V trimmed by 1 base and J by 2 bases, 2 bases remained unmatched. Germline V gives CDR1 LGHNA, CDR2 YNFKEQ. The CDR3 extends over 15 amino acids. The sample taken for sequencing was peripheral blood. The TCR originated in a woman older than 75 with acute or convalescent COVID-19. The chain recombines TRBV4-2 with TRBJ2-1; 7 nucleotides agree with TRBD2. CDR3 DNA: TGTGCCAGCAGCCAAGGCGGGAGTACCTACAATGAGCAGTTCTTC. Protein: CASSQGGSTYNEQFF.